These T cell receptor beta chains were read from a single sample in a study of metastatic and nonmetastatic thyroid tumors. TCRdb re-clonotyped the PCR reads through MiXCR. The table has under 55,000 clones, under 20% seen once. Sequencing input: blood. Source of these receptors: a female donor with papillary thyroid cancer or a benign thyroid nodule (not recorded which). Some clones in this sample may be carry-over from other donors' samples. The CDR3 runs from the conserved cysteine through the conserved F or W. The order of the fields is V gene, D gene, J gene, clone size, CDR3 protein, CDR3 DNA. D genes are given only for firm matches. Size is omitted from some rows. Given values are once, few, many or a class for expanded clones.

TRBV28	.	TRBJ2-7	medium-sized	CASMGYEQYF	TGTGCCAGCATGGGGTACGAGCAGTACTTC
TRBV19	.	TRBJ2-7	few	CASSTPSSSYEQYF	TGTGCCAGTAGTACCCCCAGCAGCTCCTACGAGCAGTACTTC
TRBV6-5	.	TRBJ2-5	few	CSISYGVQETQYF	TGTTCCATCAGTTACGGGGTACAAGAGACCCAGTACTTC
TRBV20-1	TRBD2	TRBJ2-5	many	CSLKRGVEGAPETQYF	TGCAGCCTGAAACGGGGGGTGGAAGGAGCTCCAGAGACCCAGTACTTC
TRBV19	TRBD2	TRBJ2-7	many	CASSIGGLAGGEQYF	TGTGCCAGTAGTATAGGAGGCCTAGCGGGAGGCGAGCAGTACTTC
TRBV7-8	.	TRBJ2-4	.	CASSTYEGIQYF	TGTGCCAGCAGCACCTACGAGGGTATTCAGTACTTC
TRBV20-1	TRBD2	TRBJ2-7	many	CSARGGGSAGEQYF	TGCAGTGCTAGAGGGGGGGGTAGCGCCGGGGAGCAGTACTTC
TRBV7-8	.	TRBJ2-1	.	CAAGLGIEQFF	TGTGCTGCGGGGCTGGGGATTGAGCAGTTCTTC
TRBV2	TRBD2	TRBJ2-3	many	CASSEGGGTSLYF	TGTGCCAGCAGTGAAGGCGGGGGGACGTCGTTGTATTTT
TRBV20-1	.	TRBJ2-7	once	CSARDYISGVLSYEQYF	TGCAGTGCTAGGGATTATATTAGCGGAGTACTATCCTACGAGCAGTACTTC
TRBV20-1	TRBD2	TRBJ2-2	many	CSARPGLSSTGELFF	TGCAGTGCTAGGCCGGGACTATCATCCACCGGGGAGCTGTTTTTT
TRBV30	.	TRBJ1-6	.	CAWNLLASNSPLHF	TGTGCCTGGAACCTCCTGGCGAGTAATTCACCCCTCCACTTT
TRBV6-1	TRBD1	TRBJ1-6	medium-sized	CASSEFLQGNSPLHF	TGTGCCAGCAGTGAATTTCTACAGGGGAATTCACCCCTCCACTTT
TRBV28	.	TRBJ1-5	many	CASSSQDPNQPQHF	TGTGCCAGCAGTTCACAGGACCCGAATCAGCCCCAGCATTTT
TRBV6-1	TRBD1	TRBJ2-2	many	CASRTGTGELFF	TGTGCCTCCCGGACAGGGACCGGGGAGCTGTTTTTT
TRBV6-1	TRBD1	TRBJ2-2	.	CASRLTGGFSGELFF	TGTGCCAGCAGATTGACAGGGGGGTTTTCCGGGGAGCTGTTTTTT
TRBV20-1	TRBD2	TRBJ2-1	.	CSARGGGRAKNNEQFF	TGCAGTGCTAGAGGAGGCGGGAGGGCCAAAAACAATGAGCAGTTCTTC
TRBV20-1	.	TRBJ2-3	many	CSAKNPPAVDTQYF	TGCAGTGCTAAAAACCCCCCCGCAGTAGATACGCAGTATTTT
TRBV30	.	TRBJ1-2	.	CAWLQRLGLTYRYTF	TGTGCCTGGCTTCAGCGGCTGGGCCTGACCTATCGCTACACCTTC
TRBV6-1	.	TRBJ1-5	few	CAISEGPGQPQHF	TGTGCCATCAGTGAAGGGCCAGGTCAGCCCCAGCATTTT
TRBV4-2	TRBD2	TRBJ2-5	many	CASSQGPSGRLGETQYF	TGTGCCAGCAGCCAAGGCCCTAGCGGGAGATTAGGAGAGACCCAGTACTTC
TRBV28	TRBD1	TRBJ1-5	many	CASHETGGYSNQPQHF	TGTGCCAGCCACGAAACAGGGGGATATAGCAATCAGCCCCAGCATTTT
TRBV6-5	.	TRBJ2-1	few	CASSYLRGDEVHEQFF	TGTGCCAGCAGTTACTTGAGGGGTGATGAGGTCCATGAGCAGTTCTTC
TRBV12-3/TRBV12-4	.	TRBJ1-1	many	CASTGVYTEAFF	TGTGCCAGCACTGGGGTTTACACTGAAGCTTTCTTT
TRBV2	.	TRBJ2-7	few	CASIDWSGREYF	TGTGCCAGCATTGATTGGAGCGGTAGAGAGTACTTC
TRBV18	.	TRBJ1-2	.	CASSPPTGVRYGYTF	TGTGCCAGCTCACCACCAACAGGTGTGAGGTATGGCTACACCTTC
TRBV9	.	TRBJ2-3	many	CASSGWSRGAGTDTQYF	TGTGCCAGCAGCGGATGGAGCCGTGGCGCAGGCACAGATACGCAGTATTTT
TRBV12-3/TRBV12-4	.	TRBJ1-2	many	CASTYYGYTF	TGTGCCAGTACCTACTATGGCTACACCTTC
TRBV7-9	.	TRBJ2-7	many	CASSVGGFRRAPYEQYF	TGTGCCAGCAGCGTAGGGGGCTTCCGGAGGGCCCCCTACGAGCAGTACTTC
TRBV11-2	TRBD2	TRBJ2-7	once	CASSLGSELAGGSREQYF	TGTGCCAGCAGCTTAGGGTCTGAACTAGCGGGAGGGAGTCGCGAGCAGTACTTC
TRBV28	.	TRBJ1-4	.	CASSSPGLGTNEKLFF	TGTGCCAGCAGTTCGCCGGGGCTGGGAACTAATGAAAAACTGTTTTTT
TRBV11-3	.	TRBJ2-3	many	CASSLDSSDTQYF	TGTGCCAGCAGCTTAGATAGTTCGGATACGCAGTATTTT
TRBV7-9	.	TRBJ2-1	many	CASSLEERTGTIEQFF	TGTGCCAGCAGCTTAGAAGAGCGAACAGGGACCATTGAGCAGTTCTTC
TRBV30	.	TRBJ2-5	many	CAWSVHKETQYF	TGTGCCTGGAGTGTCCACAAAGAGACCCAGTACTTC
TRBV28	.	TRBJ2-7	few	CVSTRHRVEQYF	TGTGTCAGCACCCGTCATCGGGTCGAGCAGTACTTC
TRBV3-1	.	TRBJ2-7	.	CASIPFLPGPHYEQYF	TGTGCCAGCATCCCTTTCTTACCGGGACCCCACTACGAGCAGTACTTC
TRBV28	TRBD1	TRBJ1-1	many	CASSLRTGAMNTEAFF	TGTGCCAGCAGCTTAAGGACAGGGGCTATGAACACTGAAGCTTTCTTT
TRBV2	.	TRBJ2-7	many	CASSVVYGQYF	TGTGCCAGCAGTGTAGTGTACGGGCAGTACTTC
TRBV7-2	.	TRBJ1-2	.	CASSLSGGKYGYTF	TGTGCCAGCAGCCTAAGCGGCGGGAAATATGGCTACACCTTC
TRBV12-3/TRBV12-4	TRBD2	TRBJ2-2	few	CASSAGTNLGTGELFF	TGTGCCAGCAGCGCAGGGACTAACCTCGGGACCGGGGAGCTTTTTTTT
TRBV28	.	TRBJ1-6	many	CASGPTRNYSPLHF	TGTGCCAGCGGACCGACGAGGAATTATTCACCCCTCCACTTT
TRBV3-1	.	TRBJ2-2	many	CASSQMGENTGELFF	TGTGCCAGCAGCCAAATGGGGGAAAACACCGGGGAGCTGTTTTTT
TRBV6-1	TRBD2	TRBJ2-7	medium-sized	CASQREGSSYEQYF	TGTGCCAGCCAGCGGGAGGGGAGCTCCTACGAGCAGTACTTC
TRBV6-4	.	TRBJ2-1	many	CASSDGQAGAEQFF	TGTGCCAGCAGTGACGGACAGGCGGGAGCTGAGCAGTTCTTC
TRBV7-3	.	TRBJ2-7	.	CARSENSGMYEQYF	TGTGCCAGAAGCGAAAATAGTGGGATGTACGAGCAGTACTTC
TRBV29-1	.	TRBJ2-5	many	CSVDSRENRGQYF	TGCAGCGTTGACAGCAGGGAAAATAGGGGCCAGTACTTC
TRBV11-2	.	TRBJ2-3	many	CASSLGVIRDLRTDTQYF	TGTGCCAGCAGCTTAGGAGTAATCCGGGACTTACGCACAGATACGCAGTATTTT
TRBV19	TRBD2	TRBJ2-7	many	CASSPEGTSLYEQYF	TGTGCCAGTAGCCCCGAGGGGACTAGCTTGTACGAGCAGTACTTC
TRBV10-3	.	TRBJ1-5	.	CAISDTPQAGAGGNQPQHF	TGTGCCATCAGTGATACCCCCCAAGCAGGGGCTGGGGGCAATCAGCCCCAGCATTTT
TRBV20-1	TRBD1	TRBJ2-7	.	CSAGLTGGNYEQYF	TGCAGTGCCGGACTTACAGGGGGCAATTACGAGCAGTACTTC
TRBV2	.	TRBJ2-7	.	CASSEAPAVGDEQYF	TGTGCCAGCAGTGAAGCCCCCGCGGTAGGTGACGAGCAGTACTTC
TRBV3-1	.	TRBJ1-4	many	CASSLWTENNDKLFF	TGTGCCAGCAGCCTATGGACAGAAAATAATGATAAACTGTTTTTC
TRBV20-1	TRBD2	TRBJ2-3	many	CSAFKGTSGRWVDTQYF	TGCAGTGCTTTCAAGGGGACTAGCGGGAGGTGGGTAGATACGCAGTATTTT
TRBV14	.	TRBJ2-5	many	CASSQGWLLGETQYF	TGTGCCAGCAGCCAAGGGTGGCTCTTGGGGGAGACCCAGTACTTC
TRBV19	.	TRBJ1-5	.	CASRMGTVPQHF	TGTGCCAGTAGGATGGGTACAGTGCCCCAGCATTTT
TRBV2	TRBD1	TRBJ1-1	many	CASSDGQAHTEAFF	TGTGCCAGCAGTGACGGACAGGCACACACTGAAGCTTTCTTT
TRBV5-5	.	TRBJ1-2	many	CASSLYMDANYGYTF	TGTGCCAGCAGCTTGTATATGGATGCTAACTATGGCTACACCTTC
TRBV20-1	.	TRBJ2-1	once	CSADYRDWRSYNEQFF	TGCAGTGCTGATTACCGGGACTGGAGATCCTACAATGAGCAGTTCTTC
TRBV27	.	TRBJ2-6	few	CASSSRVSMPGANVLTF	TGTGCCAGCAGTTCCAGGGTGTCTATGCCTGGGGCCAACGTCCTGACTTTC
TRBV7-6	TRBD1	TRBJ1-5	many	CASSLGAGGLGQPQHF	TGTGCCAGCAGCTTAGGGGCAGGGGGCTTGGGGCAGCCCCAGCATTTT